The clone carrying this T cell receptor (beta chain) was found a few times. Its antigen is still unknown. TCRdb recomputed calls from the reads with MiXCR, one row per CDR3 protein. Of approximately 500,000 distinct CDR3 sequences listed, approximately 15% are singletons. This sample was taken from a study of T cell repertoires in cytomegalovirus infection. For the study at large: CMV infection and matching HLA type were both indicated by public TCR beta signatures. Notes on the study in general: Frequencies of public TCR beta families were cumulated, and this identified carriers of CMV plus the relevant HLA.

Sequencing was performed on CD8+ T cells from PBMCs. The origin of this receptor is a human donor in good health (CMV status not recorded). Some clones in this sample may be carry-over from other donors' samples.

The CDR3 reads CASSHQGATNEKLFF. CDR3 coding DNA: TGCGCCAGCAGCCACCAGGGTGCAACTAATGAAAAACTGTTTTTT. This chain connects TRBV4-1 to TRBJ1-4; weak D call: TRBD1 (5 bases). V lost 3 bases and J 0 bases, leaving 8 bases between the germline ends. Per germline, CDR1 MGHRA and CDR2 YSYEKL. The CDR3 is made up of 15 amino acids.